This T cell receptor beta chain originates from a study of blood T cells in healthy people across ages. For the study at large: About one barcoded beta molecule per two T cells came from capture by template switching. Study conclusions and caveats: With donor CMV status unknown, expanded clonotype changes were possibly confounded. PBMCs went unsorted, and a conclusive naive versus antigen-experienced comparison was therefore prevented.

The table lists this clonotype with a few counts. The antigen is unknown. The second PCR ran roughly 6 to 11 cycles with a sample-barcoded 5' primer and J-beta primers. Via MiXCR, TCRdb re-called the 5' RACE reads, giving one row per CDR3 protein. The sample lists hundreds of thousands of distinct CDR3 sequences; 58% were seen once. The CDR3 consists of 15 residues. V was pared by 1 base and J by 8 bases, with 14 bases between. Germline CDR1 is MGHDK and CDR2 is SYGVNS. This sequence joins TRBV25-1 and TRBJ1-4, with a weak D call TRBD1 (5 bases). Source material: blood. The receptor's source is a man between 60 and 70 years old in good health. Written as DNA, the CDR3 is TGTGCCAGCAGTGAATCCACGGGGGGTTGGGAAAAACTGTTTTTT. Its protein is CASSESTGGWEKLFF. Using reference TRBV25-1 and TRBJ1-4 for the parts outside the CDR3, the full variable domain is EADIYQTPRYLVIGTGKKITLECSQTMGHDKMYWYQQDPGMELHLIHYSYGVNSTEKGDLSSESTVSRIRTEHFPLTLESARPSHTSQYLCASSESTGGWEKLFFGSGTQLSVL.